This T cell receptor (beta chain) was recorded in a study of T cell responses to AZD1222 COVID-19 vaccine. Assay used: immunoSEQ multiplex PCR; TCRdb lists only in-frame clones, some missing. The table lists roughly 160,000 clones, 94% of them singletons. CDR3 length: 14 residues. Trimming left V 4 bases short and J 8 bases short, with 15 bases between. The germline V gene has CDR1 SGHTS and CDR2 YDEGEE. The specimen was peripheral blood, collected on day 0 of AZD1222 vaccination. This clonotype originated in an adult in good health. This chain links TRBV5-8 with TRBJ2-2, with no clear D. The CDR3 loop is CASSLGSPEGELFF. DNA of the CDR3: TGTGCCAGCAGCCTGGGGTCCCCGGAGGGGGAGCTGTTTTTT.